This is a list of T cell receptor beta chains from one sample in a study of shared clonotypes between healthy human individuals. Sequencing was performed with immunoSEQ multiplex PCR; in TCRdb, only in-frame clones are kept and a portion is missing. The data show around 2.1 million clones, with approximately 94% seen just once and less than 0.15% held by the top ten. The specimen sequenced was naive CD4+ T cells sorted from blood. The origin of the receptors is a man younger than 30 in good health. Each CDR3 is given with its conserved first and last residue. The D gene is left open where the match is weak.

v_call,d_call,j_call,cdr3_length,cdr3_nt,cdr3_aa
TRBV18,TRBD1,TRBJ2-7,14,TGTGCCAGCTCACCCGGGACAGGCCCCTACGAGCAGTACTTC,CASSPGTGPYEQYF
TRBV7-6,-,TRBJ1-4,16,TGTGCCAGCAGCTTACAGCAACTAGCAACTAATGAAAAACTGTTTTTT,CASSLQQLATNEKLFF
TRBV30,-,TRBJ1-1,12,TGTGCCTGGAGCGCCAGGAACGCTGAAGCTTTCTTT,CAWSARNAEAFF
TRBV30,-,TRBJ1-1,14,TGTGCCTGGAGTGTGGCAGGGCAGAACACTGAAGCTTTCTTT,CAWSVAGQNTEAFF
TRBV5-8,TRBD2,TRBJ2-7,16,TGTGCCAGCAGCTTGCGGACTAGCGGGGGAGGAGGCGAGCAGTACTTC,CASSLRTSGGGGEQYF
TRBV28,TRBD1,TRBJ1-6,16,TGTGCCAGCAGTTCGCCCGGGACAGGGTACAGTTCACCCCTCCACTTT,CASSSPGTGYSSPLHF
TRBV5-1,TRBD2,TRBJ2-3,16,TGCGCCAGCAGCCTGAGGCTAGCGGTGCGCACAGATACGCAGTATTTT,CASSLRLAVRTDTQYF
TRBV2,TRBD1,TRBJ1-5,15,TGTGCCAGCGGTGGACAGGGCCTTAGCAATCAGCCCCAGCATTTT,CASGGQGLSNQPQHF
TRBV4-1,-,TRBJ2-2,14,TGCGCCAGCAGCCAGTCACAGGGTACTAGGGAGCTGTTTTTT,CASSQSQGTRELFF
TRBV6-6,TRBD2,TRBJ2-3,16,TGTGCCAGCAGTCGACTAGCGCCGAAGGCGACAGATACGCAGTATTTT,CASSRLAPKATDTQYF
TRBV5-1,TRBD1,TRBJ2-7,14,TGCGCCAGCAGCCTCCGGGACAGGGGGGACGAGCAGTACTTC,CASSLRDRGDEQYF